This is a list of T cell receptor beta chains from one sample in a study of Ad26.COV2.S vaccination and SARS-CoV-2 variants. TCRdb's copy holds only in-frame clones and misses some; the assay was immunoSEQ multiplex PCR. The repertoire consists of fewer than 500,000 clones, with roughly 87% occurring once and the leading ten covering less than 5.5%. The sequencing here drew on peripheral blood, taken in a trial of Ad26.COV2.S vaccine versus placebo. These receptors originate from a person aged 18-65 years who received the Ad26.COV2.S COVID-19 vaccine or a placebo. Each CDR3 is given with its conserved first and last residue. The D gene is left open where the match is weak. Some rows have no size entry. The others give once, few or many, or a class for an expanded clone.

CDR3 DNA: TGTGCCAGCAGTTTAACGGCAGGGTATGGGGGCTACACCTTC; CDR3 protein: CASSLTAGYGGYTF; V gene: TRBV27; J gene: TRBJ1-2; clone size: -; CDR3 length: 14; D gene: -
CDR3 DNA: TGTGCCAGCAGCTACAGGGGGTTAGTGGAGACCCAGTACTTC; CDR3 protein: CASSYRGLVETQYF; V gene: TRBV6-5; J gene: TRBJ2-5; clone size: -; CDR3 length: 14; D gene: TRBD1
CDR3 DNA: TGTGCCAGCAGCCAACGAGATAACTATGGCTACACCTTC; CDR3 protein: CASSQRDNYGYTF; V gene: TRBV4-2; J gene: TRBJ1-2; clone size: -; CDR3 length: 13; D gene: -
CDR3 DNA: TGTGCCAGCAGTTTAGAACCTCATGCCGGGGAGCTGTTTTTT; CDR3 protein: CASSLEPHAGELFF; V gene: TRBV6-4; J gene: TRBJ2-2; clone size: -; CDR3 length: 14; D gene: -
CDR3 DNA: TGTGCCAGCCGGGGGGAAATGAACACCGGGGAGCTGTTTTTT; CDR3 protein: CASRGEMNTGELFF; V gene: TRBV2; J gene: TRBJ2-2; clone size: -; CDR3 length: 14; D gene: TRBD2
CDR3 DNA: TGTGCCAGCAGCCCAGGACAGGGGAGCACTGAAGCTTTCTTT; CDR3 protein: CASSPGQGSTEAFF; V gene: TRBV7-2; J gene: TRBJ1-1; clone size: -; CDR3 length: 14; D gene: TRBD1
CDR3 DNA: TGTGCCACCAGCGGGGACAGGGGGGGCACCGGGGAGCTGTTTTTT; CDR3 protein: CATSGDRGGTGELFF; V gene: TRBV15; J gene: TRBJ2-2; clone size: -; CDR3 length: 15; D gene: TRBD1
CDR3 DNA: TGTGCCAGCAGCGGAGGACAGAACACTGAAGCTTTCTTT; CDR3 protein: CASSGGQNTEAFF; V gene: TRBV11-3; J gene: TRBJ1-1; clone size: -; CDR3 length: 13; D gene: -
CDR3 DNA: TGTGCCAGCAGCTCCCCGGGCCTGCCCCCCTACGAGCAGTACTTC; CDR3 protein: CASSSPGLPPYEQYF; V gene: TRBV28; J gene: TRBJ2-7; clone size: -; CDR3 length: 15; D gene: -
CDR3 DNA: TGTGCCAGCAGCCGCCCGGACAGGGGAGTCGACGAGCAGTACTTC; CDR3 protein: CASSRPDRGVDEQYF; V gene: TRBV4-2; J gene: TRBJ2-7; clone size: -; CDR3 length: 15; D gene: TRBD1
CDR3 DNA: TGTGCCAGCAGTGAATTAGGAGCAAGGGAAGCTTTCTTT; CDR3 protein: CASSELGAREAFF; V gene: TRBV6-1; J gene: TRBJ1-1; clone size: few; CDR3 length: 13; D gene: -
CDR3 DNA: TGTGCCAGCAGCTCCCAGGGCCAGAACACTGAAGCTTTCTTT; CDR3 protein: CASSSQGQNTEAFF; V gene: TRBV11-3; J gene: TRBJ1-1; clone size: -; CDR3 length: 14; D gene: -
CDR3 DNA: TGTGCCTTCCAGGGCAGGGGAAAGCTCCACTCCTATGGCTACACCTTC; CDR3 protein: CAFQGRGKLHSYGYTF; V gene: TRBV2; J gene: TRBJ1-2; clone size: few; CDR3 length: 16; D gene: -
CDR3 DNA: TGTGCCAGCAGCTTAACTTGGGACAGTTTCCAAGAGACCCAGTACTTC; CDR3 protein: CASSLTWDSFQETQYF; V gene: TRBV7-9; J gene: TRBJ2-5; clone size: -; CDR3 length: 16; D gene: TRBD1
CDR3 DNA: TGTGCCAGCAGCTTAGAAGGGGGGTGGTACGAGCAGTACTTC; CDR3 protein: CASSLEGGWYEQYF; V gene: TRBV7-8; J gene: TRBJ2-7; clone size: -; CDR3 length: 14; D gene: -
CDR3 DNA: TGTGCCAGCAGCCAGCGACAGGGGGAGGTTATTGGAGCCTACGAGCAGTACTTC; CDR3 protein: CASSQRQGEVIGAYEQYF; V gene: TRBV3-1/TRBV3-2; J gene: TRBJ2-7; clone size: -; CDR3 length: 18; D gene: TRBD1
CDR3 DNA: TGTGCCAGCTCAGAGTTGTCACCCCAAGAGACCCAGTACTTC; CDR3 protein: CASSELSPQETQYF; V gene: TRBV18; J gene: TRBJ2-5; clone size: -; CDR3 length: 14; D gene: -
CDR3 DNA: TGTGCCAGCAGTTTATCGGGGGACATTCTCAATCAGCCCCAGCATTTT; CDR3 protein: CASSLSGDILNQPQHF; V gene: TRBV27; J gene: TRBJ1-5; clone size: -; CDR3 length: 16; D gene: -
CDR3 DNA: TGTGCCAGCTCACCAGGGACGGCGAACACCGGGGAGCTGTTTTTT; CDR3 protein: CASSPGTANTGELFF; V gene: TRBV18; J gene: TRBJ2-2; clone size: -; CDR3 length: 15; D gene: -
CDR3 DNA: TGTGCCAGCAGCTTAGACAGAAGCTCCTACAATGAGCAGTTCTTC; CDR3 protein: CASSLDRSSYNEQFF; V gene: TRBV11-2; J gene: TRBJ2-1; clone size: once; CDR3 length: 15; D gene: -
CDR3 DNA: TGTGCCAGTAATTCCCCAGGGGACAGCTTCTATGGCTACACCTTC; CDR3 protein: CASNSPGDSFYGYTF; V gene: TRBV19; J gene: TRBJ1-2; clone size: -; CDR3 length: 15; D gene: TRBD1
CDR3 DNA: TGCGCCAGCAGCCCGGGACAGGGGGCGGACGAGCAGTACTTC; CDR3 protein: CASSPGQGADEQYF; V gene: TRBV5-1; J gene: TRBJ2-7; clone size: -; CDR3 length: 14; D gene: TRBD1
CDR3 DNA: TGTGCCTGGGGAGTGGGGAGTGACACTGAAGCTTTCTTT; CDR3 protein: CAWGVGSDTEAFF; V gene: TRBV30; J gene: TRBJ1-1; clone size: -; CDR3 length: 13; D gene: -
CDR3 DNA: TGTGCCAGTAGTATACAAGGCAGCTCCTACGAGCAGTACTTC; CDR3 protein: CASSIQGSSYEQYF; V gene: TRBV19; J gene: TRBJ2-7; clone size: -; CDR3 length: 14; D gene: -
CDR3 DNA: TGTGCCAGCACAGTTAGCTCCTACGAGCAGTACTTC; CDR3 protein: CASTVSSYEQYF; V gene: TRBV6-5; J gene: TRBJ2-7; clone size: -; CDR3 length: 12; D gene: -
CDR3 DNA: TGTGCCAGCAGCCGCGGACAGGAACGCTATGGCTACACCTTC; CDR3 protein: CASSRGQERYGYTF; V gene: TRBV5-4; J gene: TRBJ1-2; clone size: -; CDR3 length: 14; D gene: TRBD1
CDR3 DNA: TGTGCCAGCAGCCCTGGGACTAGCGGAAGCTCCTACAATGAGCAGTTCTTC; CDR3 protein: CASSPGTSGSSYNEQFF; V gene: TRBV5-5; J gene: TRBJ2-1; clone size: -; CDR3 length: 17; D gene: TRBD2
CDR3 DNA: TGTGCCATCGACGGCGGGAACTATGGCTACACCTTC; CDR3 protein: CAIDGGNYGYTF; V gene: TRBV2; J gene: TRBJ1-2; clone size: -; CDR3 length: 12; D gene: -
CDR3 DNA: TGTGCCATCAGTGAATCCCCATCGGTAGGGGGAGCGACCCAGTACTTC; CDR3 protein: CAISESPSVGGATQYF; V gene: TRBV10-3; J gene: TRBJ2-5; clone size: -; CDR3 length: 16; D gene: -
CDR3 DNA: TGTGCCAGCAGTGAAGAGGAAGGGGGCGGGGGTGAAAAACTGTTTTTT; CDR3 protein: CASSEEEGGGGEKLFF; V gene: TRBV6-1; J gene: TRBJ1-4; clone size: -; CDR3 length: 16; D gene: TRBD1
CDR3 DNA: TGTGCCAGCAGTTACCAGACAGGGGCCAACGTCCTGACTTTC; CDR3 protein: CASSYQTGANVLTF; V gene: TRBV6-2/TRBV6-3; J gene: TRBJ2-6; clone size: -; CDR3 length: 14; D gene: -
CDR3 DNA: TGTGCCAGCAGTTTGAAAACTAGCGGGAGCGGGTACGAGCAGTACTTC; CDR3 protein: CASSLKTSGSGYEQYF; V gene: TRBV28; J gene: TRBJ2-7; clone size: -; CDR3 length: 16; D gene: TRBD2
CDR3 DNA: TGTGCCAGCAGCTTCGGGGGGACGGAGCCCCAGCATTTT; CDR3 protein: CASSFGGTEPQHF; V gene: TRBV5-6; J gene: TRBJ1-5; clone size: -; CDR3 length: 13; D gene: -
CDR3 DNA: TGTGCCAGTAGCAAAAGCGGTTTTGGGAATGAGCAGTTCTTC; CDR3 protein: CASSKSGFGNEQFF; V gene: TRBV19; J gene: TRBJ2-1; clone size: once; CDR3 length: 14; D gene: -
CDR3 DNA: TGTGCCAGCAGCGTAACAGGGAGCACCGGGGAGCTGTTTTTT; CDR3 protein: CASSVTGSTGELFF; V gene: TRBV9; J gene: TRBJ2-2; clone size: -; CDR3 length: 14; D gene: -
CDR3 DNA: TGTGCCAGCACCGGTACTAGCGGGATAGGTGAGCAGTTCTTC; CDR3 protein: CASTGTSGIGEQFF; V gene: TRBV18; J gene: TRBJ2-1; clone size: -; CDR3 length: 14; D gene: TRBD2
CDR3 DNA: TGTGCCAGCAGTCAAATCATGGGACTAGCCATTTCATTCGAGACCCAGTACTTC; CDR3 protein: CASSQIMGLAISFETQYF; V gene: TRBV16; J gene: TRBJ2-5; clone size: -; CDR3 length: 18; D gene: TRBD2
CDR3 DNA: TGTGCCAGCAGCCAGGGGGCACTAGCGGGAGGGCGTGTCGTAGATACGCAGTATTTT; CDR3 protein: CASSQGALAGGRVVDTQYF; V gene: TRBV4-2; J gene: TRBJ2-3; clone size: -; CDR3 length: 19; D gene: TRBD2
CDR3 DNA: TGTGCCAGCAGATCCCGTAGCGGGATCAAATACAATGAGCAGTTCTTC; CDR3 protein: CASRSRSGIKYNEQFF; V gene: TRBV27; J gene: TRBJ2-1; clone size: -; CDR3 length: 16; D gene: TRBD2
CDR3 DNA: TGCGCCAGCAGCAGGGGGCGCAGAAATCAGCCCCAGCATTTT; CDR3 protein: CASSRGRRNQPQHF; V gene: TRBV10-1; J gene: TRBJ1-5; clone size: -; CDR3 length: 14; D gene: TRBD1
CDR3 DNA: TGTGCCAGTCATCCGGGGAATGGAAACACCATATATTTT; CDR3 protein: CASHPGNGNTIYF; V gene: TRBV19; J gene: TRBJ1-3; clone size: -; CDR3 length: 13; D gene: -
CDR3 DNA: TGTGCCAGCAGTTTAAAGGGTTCGGAAGAGCAGTACTTC; CDR3 protein: CASSLKGSEEQYF; V gene: TRBV28; J gene: TRBJ2-7; clone size: -; CDR3 length: 13; D gene: -
CDR3 DNA: TGTGCCAGCACCCGGGATCTCGGGGAGCTGTTTTTT; CDR3 protein: CASTRDLGELFF; V gene: TRBV28; J gene: TRBJ2-2; clone size: -; CDR3 length: 12; D gene: -
CDR3 DNA: TGCAGCGTCGGCGGGACGGTGACTAGCACAGATACGCAGTATTTT; CDR3 protein: CSVGGTVTSTDTQYF; V gene: TRBV29-1; J gene: TRBJ2-3; clone size: -; CDR3 length: 15; D gene: -
CDR3 DNA: TGTGCCAGCAGTTCTAGACAGGGGCAAGAGACCCAGTACTTC; CDR3 protein: CASSSRQGQETQYF; V gene: TRBV28; J gene: TRBJ2-5; clone size: -; CDR3 length: 14; D gene: TRBD1
CDR3 DNA: TGTGCCTGGAGTGTTGGCAGTCGAACAGATACGCAGTATTTT; CDR3 protein: CAWSVGSRTDTQYF; V gene: TRBV30; J gene: TRBJ2-3; clone size: -; CDR3 length: 14; D gene: -
CDR3 DNA: TGTGCCAGCAGCTTGGCCGCAGAGAGGAACACTGAAGCTTTCTTT; CDR3 protein: CASSLAAERNTEAFF; V gene: TRBV5-6; J gene: TRBJ1-1; clone size: -; CDR3 length: 15; D gene: -
CDR3 DNA: TGTGCCAGCAGCTTGGAACAGGACTCCTACGAGCAGTACTTC; CDR3 protein: CASSLEQDSYEQYF; V gene: TRBV5-4; J gene: TRBJ2-7; clone size: -; CDR3 length: 14; D gene: -
CDR3 DNA: TGTGCCAGGACTAGCGGCGTATCCTACGAGCAGTACTTC; CDR3 protein: CARTSGVSYEQYF; V gene: TRBV12-1; J gene: TRBJ2-7; clone size: -; CDR3 length: 13; D gene: -
CDR3 DNA: TGTGCCAGCAGCTTGGGGCGCTTTGCCCCGGCTAACTATGGCTACACCTTC; CDR3 protein: CASSLGRFAPANYGYTF; V gene: TRBV5-5; J gene: TRBJ1-2; clone size: -; CDR3 length: 17; D gene: -
CDR3 DNA: TGTGCCAGCAGTGACGTAGGTGAGCAGTTCTTC; CDR3 protein: CASSDVGEQFF; V gene: TRBV6-1; J gene: TRBJ2-1; clone size: -; CDR3 length: 11; D gene: -
CDR3 DNA: TGTGCCAGCAAAACAGGGGGTACTGAAGCTTTCTTT; CDR3 protein: CASKTGGTEAFF; V gene: TRBV27; J gene: TRBJ1-1; clone size: -; CDR3 length: 12; D gene: TRBD1
CDR3 DNA: TGTGCCAGTAGCCTACAGGGGGGCTACGGCACCGGGGAGCTGTTTTTT; CDR3 protein: CASSLQGGYGTGELFF; V gene: TRBV19; J gene: TRBJ2-2; clone size: -; CDR3 length: 16; D gene: TRBD1
CDR3 DNA: TGTGCCAGCAGCTTAGAATCGAGCCGGTTGAGCCTTAGGTTCTTC; CDR3 protein: CASSLESSRLSLRFF; V gene: TRBV7-2; J gene: TRBJ2-1; clone size: -; CDR3 length: 15; D gene: -